A selection of T cell receptor beta chains follows, all from one sample in a study of blood T cell repertoires in COVID-19. Some clones are missing from TCRdb's copy, which holds only in-frame ones; the method was immunoSEQ multiplex PCR. The sample yields about 170,000 clones, 80% to 90% seen once. Sequences were obtained from PBMCs or T cells enriched from blood (not recorded which). These receptor sequences come from a woman in her 50s in a cohort exposed to, infected with or recovered from COVID-19 (not recorded which). Each CDR3 is given with its conserved first and last residue. D genes are given only for firm matches. Size is omitted from some rows. Given values are once, few, many or a class for expanded clones.

>TRBJ2-1|TRBD2|TRBV7-2|-
TGTGCCAGCAGCCCTACTAGCGGGGGGGTCAATGAGCAGTTCTTC
CASSPTSGGVNEQFF
>TRBJ1-1|TRBD1|TRBV28|once
TGTGCCAGCAGTCCCGGGACAGGGGGCAGGTACACTGAAGCTTTCTTT
CASSPGTGGRYTEAFF
>TRBJ2-6|TRBD1|TRBV6-7|-
TGTGCCAGCAGTTACCCGGACAGGGAAATCTCTGGGGCCAACGTCCTGACTTTC
CASSYPDREISGANVLTF
>TRBJ1-2|TRBD1|TRBV29-1|-
TGCAGCGTTGAAGGCAACAGGGGCGGCTATGGCTACACCTTC
CSVEGNRGGYGYTF
>TRBJ2-7|-|TRBV6-5|once
TGTGCCAGCAGTCGACGGGACACGGGCTACGAGCAGTACTTC
CASSRRDTGYEQYF
>TRBJ1-2|TRBD1|TRBV23-1|-
TGCGCCAGCAGTCGGATCGTCTTTACAGGGGGCTATGGCTACACCTTC
CASSRIVFTGGYGYTF
>TRBJ2-7|TRBD2|TRBV5-1|-
TGCGCCAGCAGCTTGGCCGGGCGGGGGGGCTACGAGCAGTACTTC
CASSLAGRGGYEQYF
>TRBJ2-5|TRBD1|TRBV18|-
TGTGCCAGCTCAACTAGGACAGGGCCGGAGGGGGAGACCCAGTACTTC
CASSTRTGPEGETQYF
>TRBJ2-5|-|TRBV14|-
TGTGCCAGCAGCCACAACAGAAGAGAGACCCAGTACTTC
CASSHNRRETQYF
>TRBJ2-5|TRBD2|TRBV5-1|-
TGCGCCAGCAGCCGGCGGGGAGGGGACCAAGAGACCCAGTACTTC
CASSRRGGDQETQYF
>TRBJ1-1|-|TRBV29-1|-
TGCAGCGTAACAGGGCTAGGGGACACTGAAGCTTTCTTT
CSVTGLGDTEAFF
>TRBJ2-7|-|TRBV3-1/TRBV3-2|-
TGTGCCAGCAGCCAGGGCAGGGAGGACAAGCAGTACTTC
CASSQGREDKQYF
>TRBJ2-7|TRBD1|TRBV27|-
TGTGCCAGTCACGACAGGGTATCCTACGAGCAGTACTTC
CASHDRVSYEQYF
>TRBJ2-3|-|TRBV27|few
TGTGCCAGCAGTTTAACCCATGGGGCCACAGATACGCAGTATTTT
CASSLTHGATDTQYF
>TRBJ2-5|-|TRBV5-1|-
TGCGCCAGCAGCTTGGTTTCAGAACAAGAGACCCAGTACTTC
CASSLVSEQETQYF
>TRBJ2-3|-|TRBV1|-
TGCACCAGCAGCCAAGATTCTCTACAGACAGGGGATGTGCCAGATACGCAGTATTTT
CTSSQDSLQTGDVPDTQYF
>TRBJ2-7|-|TRBV25-1|-
TGTGCCAGCAGTGCTAGCTACGAGCAGTACTTC
CASSASYEQYF
>TRBJ2-7|TRBD1|TRBV28|few
TGTGCCAGCAGTTCCTCGCGGACAGGGAAATACGAGCAGTACTTC
CASSSSRTGKYEQYF
>TRBJ2-1|TRBD1|TRBV4-1|-
TGCGCCAGCAGCCAAGAAGGGACAGGGGGTAATGAGCAGTTCTTC
CASSQEGTGGNEQFF
>TRBJ1-4|-|TRBV4-1|once
TGCGCCAGCAGCCAAGAATCCCCACGCCAGGAAAAACTGTTTTTT
CASSQESPRQEKLFF
>TRBJ2-1|TRBD2|TRBV9|-
TGTGCCAGCAGCGTGGGACTAGCGGGGGACAGCAATGAGCAGTTCTTC
CASSVGLAGDSNEQFF
>TRBJ1-5|-|TRBV28|-
TGTGCCAGCAGTGAAAAAAGGGGTTTTTTTCAGCCCCAGCATTTT
CASSEKRGFFQPQHF
>TRBJ2-1|TRBD2|TRBV10-3|-
TGTGCCATCAGTGAGTCGACTAGCGGGATGTACAATGAGCAGTTCTTC
CAISESTSGMYNEQFF
>TRBJ1-1|-|TRBV3-1/TRBV3-2|-
TGTGCCAGCAGCCAAGGAATTCGGGAAAACGCTGAAGCTTTCTTT
CASSQGIRENAEAFF
>TRBJ1-1|-|TRBV24-1|once
TGTGCCACCAGTGCCGCAGGGTCCACTGAAGCTTTCTTT
CATSAAGSTEAFF
>TRBJ1-4|-|TRBV10-3|once
TGTGCCATCAGTGCCGGGACTCAAAATGAAAAACTGTTTTTT
CAISAGTQNEKLFF
>TRBJ1-5|-|TRBV28|few
TGTGCCAGCAGTAAAACAGGGACGATCCAGCCCCAGCATTTT
CASSKTGTIQPQHF
>TRBJ2-5|-|TRBV25-1|-
TGTGCCAGCAGTGTGTTCGGGGAGACCCAGTACTTC
CASSVFGETQYF
>TRBJ2-2|TRBD2|TRBV7-9|-
TGTGCCAGCAGCCGGACTAGCGGGGGATTGAACACCGGGGAGCTGTTTTTT
CASSRTSGGLNTGELFF
>TRBJ2-3|TRBD1|TRBV4-1|once
TGCGCCAGCAGCCCCCGGGACAGTAGCACAGATACGCAGTATTTT
CASSPRDSSTDTQYF
>TRBJ2-5|TRBD1|TRBV7-2|few
TGTGCCAGCAGCTTCAGACCCCGGGACAGGGGGATCGAGACCCAGTACTTC
CASSFRPRDRGIETQYF
>TRBJ2-7|TRBD2|TRBV30|-
TGTGCCCGGGAGGTGGCCGGCGGGCAGTACTTC
CAREVAGGQYF
>TRBJ2-1|-|TRBV20-1|-
TGCAGTGCTAGTATGAACTCTTACGGGGGTGAGCAGTTCTTC
CSASMNSYGGEQFF
>TRBJ2-7|TRBD2|TRBV12-3/TRBV12-4|once
TGTGCCAGCAGGAAGGGACTAGTTCTAGAGCAGTACTTC
CASRKGLVLEQYF
>TRBJ1-1|TRBD1|TRBV7-2|few
TGTGCCAGCAGCTTAGATGGGACAGGGGGCGACGAAGCTTTCTTT
CASSLDGTGGDEAFF
>TRBJ2-2|-|TRBV11-1|few
TGTGCCAGCAGCCCCACCGGGAAGACAAGGGAGGAGCTGTTTTTT
CASSPTGKTREELFF
>TRBJ1-2|-|TRBV5-5|-
TGTGCCAGCAGCCCTTCAATAGCCGCCTATGGCTACACCTTC
CASSPSIAAYGYTF
>TRBJ1-1|TRBD1|TRBV5-1|few
TGCGCCAGCAGCTCCGGGACAGGGGGCGCGCCTGAAGCTTTCTTT
CASSSGTGGAPEAFF
>TRBJ2-5|-|TRBV5-1|-
TGCGCCAGCAGCAACCTTGCGGGGATGCAAGAGACCCAGTACTTC
CASSNLAGMQETQYF
>TRBJ2-1|TRBD1|TRBV19|-
TGTGCCAGTAGTCAACGACAGGGGGCTCGGGATGAGCAGTTCTTC
CASSQRQGARDEQFF
>TRBJ2-1|TRBD1|TRBV11-2|-
TGTGCCAGCAGCTCTCGACAGGGGAGGAACAATGAGCAGTTCTTC
CASSSRQGRNNEQFF
>TRBJ1-2|-|TRBV19|once
TGTGCCAGTAGTATAGACGAGGCCTCGGGGTATGGCTACACCTTC
CASSIDEASGYGYTF
>TRBJ2-2|-|TRBV5-5|-
TGTGCCAGCACCTTCCTGATTGGGGCGGACACCGGGGAGCTGTTTTTT
CASTFLIGADTGELFF
>TRBJ1-4|-|TRBV5-1|-
TGCGCCAGCAGCGTGCAGGGGAGCCCTAATGAAAAACTGTTTTTT
CASSVQGSPNEKLFF
>TRBJ2-7|-|TRBV9|once
TGTGCCAGCAGCCCCCAATTGGCCGAGCAGTACTTC
CASSPQLAEQYF